These 14 T cell receptor beta chains originate from one sample sequenced in a study of blood T cell repertoires in COVID-19. Sequencing used immunoSEQ multiplex PCR; TCRdb keeps in-frame clones, though not all of them. The sample comprises some 500,000 clones, about 89% of which are singletons, and less than 9% rests with the top ten. The sequenced sample was peripheral blood. These receptors were taken from a woman aged 45-59 years with COVID-19, enrolled during active disease.

The chain joins TRBV11-1 to TRBJ2-3; 7 bases are shared with TRBD2. Germline CDR1 SGHAT, CDR2 FQDESV (reference sequence). The CDR3 extends over 15 amino acids. V was clipped by 1 base and J by 3 bases; unmatched bases: 4. The DNA of the CDR3 is TGTGCCAGCAGCTTAGTAGCGGGTTCAACAGATACGCAGTATTTT. Amino acid sequence: CASSLVAGSTDTQYF.

This chain connects TRBV19 to TRBJ1-1; the D is unclear. V gave up 7 bases and J gave up 4 bases, with 19 bases separating them. Per the germline V gene, CDR1 is LNHDA and CDR2 is SQIVND (reference sequence). The CDR3 is made up of 15 amino acids. The CDR3 coding sequence is TGTGCCAGTACCGTCGGGAAAGGAGGGAGCACTGAAGCTTTCTTT. Translated, it gives CASTVGKGGSTEAFF.

The CDR3 coding sequence is TGCGCCAGCAGCTTGTATGGGGGCCGGAACGAGCAGTACTTC. It specifies CASSLYGGRNEQYF. V and J are TRBV5-1 and TRBJ2-7, with D possibly matching TRBD1 (6 bases). Germline assignment: CDR1 SGHRS and CDR2 YFSETQ. Between the trimmed V and J ends, which lost 1 base and 5 bases, there was a span of 13 bases. The CDR3 has 14 amino acids.

The rearrangement links TRBV10-3 to TRBJ2-3; weak D call: TRBD2 (6 bases). Looked up from germline, CDR1 is ENHRY and CDR2 is SYGVKD. CDR3 length equals 15 residues. Trimming left V 0 bases short and J 1 base short, with 8 bases between. This CDR3 reads CAISESQRGTDTQYF. For the CDR3, the DNA is TGTGCCATCAGTGAGTCTCAGCGGGGCACAGATACGCAGTATTTT.

The rearrangement links TRBV3-1 (or the pseudogene TRBV3-2) to TRBJ2-7, with D perhaps matching TRBD2 (6 bases). V was clipped by 11 bases and J by 3 bases, with 14 bases between them. Germline V gives CDR1 LGHDT, CDR2 YNNKEL (reference sequence). The CDR3 has 12 amino acids. In DNA, the CDR3 is TGTGCCGTGGGACTTCCAAACTACGAGCAGTACTTC. The encoded protein is CAVGLPNYEQYF.

This clone was observed once. The rearrangement links TRBV28 to TRBJ2-3; TRBD1 might be the D (5 bases). Deletions cut 2 bases from V and 1 base from J, with 7 bases between. The CDR3 consists of 14 residues. The germline V gene has CDR1 MDHEN and CDR2 SYDVKM. CDR3 region: CASSLEGGTDTQYF. The CDR3 region has the DNA TGTGCCAGCAGTTTAGAAGGGGGCACAGATACGCAGTATTTT.

This clone was detected only once. The rearrangement joins TRBV19 to TRBJ1-2; D is unresolved. The length of the CDR3 is 11 residues. Deletions cut 9 bases from V and 4 bases from J, with 9 bases between. The germline V gene encodes CDR1 LNHDA and CDR2 SQIVND (reference sequence). This CDR3 is CASSLPYGYTF. DNA for the CDR3: TGTGCCAGCTCCCTCCCCTATGGCTACACCTTC.

This clone was seen just once. The rearrangement joins TRBV19 to TRBJ1-1; a possible D gene is TRBD1 (5 bases). Trimming left V 7 bases short and J 3 bases short, with 24 bases between. From germline, CDR1 is LNHDA and CDR2 SQIVND (reference sequence). CDR3 length: 17 residues. CDR3 sequence: CASTLGPGTAEDTEAFF. In DNA form, the CDR3 reads TGTGCCAGTACTTTGGGCCCCGGGACTGCCGAGGACACTGAAGCTTTCTTT.

The chain is built from TRBV15 and TRBJ1-1; D call uncertain. Germline values: CDR1 LNHNV, CDR2 YYDKDF (reference sequence). The CDR3 totals 13 residues. The germline V and J ends were trimmed by 1 base and 1 base, with 4 bases remaining between them. CDR3 sequence (DNA): TGTGCCACCAGCAGAGGAGCGAACACTGAAGCTTTCTTT. This gives the protein CATSRGANTEAFF.

The chain combines TRBV5-6 with TRBJ2-7, with TRBD1 identical over 7 bases. The CDR3 has 14 residues. Germline lookup yields CDR1 SGHDT and CDR2 YYEEEE. V gave up 4 bases and J gave up 3 bases; unmatched junction bases: 7. As DNA, the CDR3 is TGTGCCAGCAGCAGATCGACAGGGTTCTACGAGCAGTACTTC. Encoded protein: CASSRSTGFYEQYF.

V is TRBV19 and J is TRBJ2-2, with D maybe TRBD2 (5 bases). Germline V CDR1 and CDR2: LNHDA, SQIVND (reference sequence). The germline V and J ends were trimmed by 3 bases and 6 bases, with 8 bases remaining between them. The CDR3 spans 13 residues. Here the CDR3 DNA reads TGTGCCAGTAGTATGACGGAGGCCGGGGAGCTGTTTTTT. Its protein product is CASSMTEAGELFF.

CDR3 region: CASSHRGSNSPLHF. The CDR3 bases are TGTGCCAGCAGCCATAGGGGATCTAATTCACCCCTCCACTTT. V usage is TRBV3-1 (or the pseudogene TRBV3-2) and J usage is TRBJ1-6, with D maybe TRBD1 (5 bases). V was pared by 3 bases and J by 6 bases, with 9 bases between. The germline V gene encodes CDR1 LGHDT and CDR2 YNNKEL (reference sequence). The CDR3 contains 14 residues.

The V and J genes are TRBV19 and TRBJ1-3, with 9 nucleotides matching TRBD1. The CDR3 runs to 16 residues. Looked up from germline, CDR1 is LNHDA and CDR2 is SQIVND (reference sequence). V lost 7 bases and J lost 1; bases outside the gene matches: 8. CDR3 DNA: TGTGCCAGTATTCGTCCCGGGACAGGGTCTGGAAACACCATATATTTT. It encodes CASIRPGTGSGNTIYF.

The chain carries TRBV7-9 and TRBJ1-2, with D tentatively TRBD1 (5 bases). The CDR3 is 12 amino acids. CDR1 is SEHNR, CDR2 FQNEAQ, per germline (reference sequence). V was clipped by 3 bases and J by 8 bases, with 10 bases between them. CDR3 loop: CASSFDSGGYTF. As DNA, the CDR3 is TGTGCCAGCAGCTTCGACAGTGGGGGCTACACCTTC.